What follows are 8 T cell receptor beta chains derived from one specimen sequenced in a study of blood T cell repertoires in COVID-19. This table comes from immunoSEQ multiplex PCR, and its TCRdb copy is limited to in-frame clones, with some not included. The sample contains over 150,000 clones, over 80% of which appear only once. Sequenced input: peripheral blood. The origin of the receptors is an elderly woman with COVID-19, enrolled during active disease.

A few counts support this clone. The V gene is TRBV5-1, the J gene TRBJ1-1; no clear D gene. V lost 4 bases to trimming and J lost 1 base, with 11 bases between them. Germline V gives CDR1 SGHRS, CDR2 YFSETQ. The CDR3 extends over 14 amino acids. The CDR3 sequence: CASSHGLSNTEAFF. In nucleotides, the CDR3 is TGCGCCAGCAGCCACGGTTTATCGAACACTGAAGCTTTCTTT.

V and J are TRBV5-1 and TRBJ1-5; 7 positions match TRBD1. Losses at the gene ends were 0 bases for V and 3 bases for J; bases not matched to a gene: 6. The CDR3 covers 16 residues. Germline V CDR1 and CDR2: SGHRS, YFSETQ. This CDR3 is CASSLGSGGDNQPQHF. The CDR3 DNA sequence: TGCGCCAGCAGCTTGGGGTCAGGGGGTGACAATCAGCCCCAGCATTTT.

J is TRBJ2-1 and V is TRBV5-6, with a possible D match to TRBD1 (5 bases). Germline V CDR1 and CDR2: SGHDT, YYEEEE. The CDR3 runs to 13 residues. V dropped 2 bases and J dropped 4 bases, with 7 bases sitting between them. The chain's CDR3 is CASSFPGYNEQFF. The CDR3 DNA is TGTGCCAGCAGCTTCCCAGGGTACAATGAGCAGTTCTTC.

This chain joins TRBV5-1 and TRBJ2-6; no clear D. From germline, CDR1 is SGHRS and CDR2 YFSETQ. Trimming removed 7 bases at V and 1 base at J, with 9 bases between. The CDR3 is 14 residues long. The CDR3 is CASLEPSGANVLTF. CDR3 bases: TGCGCCAGCTTAGAGCCTTCTGGGGCCAACGTCCTGACTTTC.

The V gene is TRBV3-1 (or the pseudogene TRBV3-2), the J gene TRBJ1-1; 7 positions match TRBD1. Germline lookup yields CDR1 LGHDT and CDR2 YNNKEL (reference sequence). The CDR3 sequence is 16 residues long. The V segment lost 4 bases and the J segment 6 bases; nucleotides outside the gene matches: 14. CDR3 loop: CASSLRGGGGLSEAFF. Written as DNA, the CDR3 is TGTGCCAGCAGCCTCCGGGGGGGAGGGGGCTTGTCTGAAGCTTTCTTT.

The chain recombines TRBV10-2 with TRBJ1-1, with D possibly TRBD1 on 6 matching bases. Germline V gives CDR1 WSHSY, CDR2 SAAADI. CDR3 length: 13 residues. Between the trimmed V and J ends, which lost 6 bases and 5 bases, there was a span of 13 bases. The CDR3 DNA sequence: TGCGCCAGCAGAGGACTGCAGGGGACTGAAGCTTTCTTT. It yields the protein CASRGLQGTEAFF.

J is TRBJ2-7 and V is TRBV7-9; tentatively, D is TRBD1 (5 bases). Deletions cut 8 bases from V and 6 bases from J, with 17 bases between. The CDR3 length is 13 residues. Germline assignment: CDR1 SEHNR and CDR2 FQNEAQ (reference sequence). The CDR3 spells CASSDSVFSEQYF. The CDR3, as DNA: TGTGCCAGCTCAGACAGCGTGTTCTCCGAGCAGTACTTC.

This clone was picked up a small number of times. The CDR3 nucleotides read TGTGCCAGCAGCGTAGAGGCCGCTAGCGGGGGGGCCTACAATGAGCAGTTCTTC. Translation: CASSVEAASGGAYNEQFF. This chain connects TRBV9 to TRBJ2-1; 12 nucleotides agree with TRBD2. The CDR3 contains 18 residues. The trim removed 0 bases at V and 2 bases at J, leaving 6 bases unmatched. CDR1 and CDR2 (germline): SGDLS, YYNGEE. Using reference TRBV9 and TRBJ2-1 for the parts outside the CDR3, the full variable domain is DSGVTQTPKHLITATGQRVTLRCSPRSGDLSVYWYQQSLDQGLQFLIQYYNGEERAKGNILERFSAQQFPDLHSELNLSSLELGDSALYFCASSVEAASGGAYNEQFFGPGTRLTVL.